What follows describes a single T cell receptor (beta chain). This specimen belongs to a study of blood T cell repertoires in COVID-19. Assay used: immunoSEQ multiplex PCR; TCRdb lists only in-frame clones, some missing. This table has some 320,000 clones, around 87% appearing once. Looked up from germline, CDR1 is MNHEY and CDR2 is SVGAGI. V was pared by 4 bases and J by 4 bases, with 19 bases between. CDR3 length equals 16 residues. Specimen: peripheral blood. The chain uses TRBV6-5 and TRBJ2-5; a possible D gene is TRBD1 (6 bases). This receptor was taken from a woman between 50 and 59 years old who had recovered from COVID-19. CDR3 protein: CASSSSSYRVLETQYF. In DNA form, the CDR3 reads TGTGCCAGCAGTTCCAGCTCTTACAGGGTTTTAGAGACCCAGTACTTC.